These T cell receptor beta chains were read from a single sample in a study of early stage breast cancer tumors. Method: immunoSEQ multiplex PCR; TCRdb's copy keeps in-frame clones and lacks some. This sample has 25,000 to 35,000 clones, with around 67% found just once. The sequenced material came from blood. Receptors were obtained from a person aged 35 to 50 with breast cancer. CDR3s include the opening cysteine and the closing phenylalanine or tryptophan. Fields, in order: V gene, D gene, J gene, clone size, CDR3 DNA, CDR3 protein. A D gene is named only where the DNA matches it firmly. Clone size is not always given. Where it is, it says once, few, many or a class for expanded clones.

TRBV7-2	TRBD1	TRBJ1-2	-	TGTGCCAGCAGCAAAAGGGACAGCTACTATGGCTACACCTTC	CASSKRDSYYGYTF
TRBV5-1	-	TRBJ2-1	-	TGCGCCAGCAGCTTCTCACAGGGAGGAACCTACAATGAGCAGTTCTTC	CASSFSQGGTYNEQFF
TRBV30	TRBD2	TRBJ2-7	-	TGTGCCTGGAGTGTGGGTAGCGGGAGAACCCACGAGCAGTACTTC	CAWSVGSGRTHEQYF
TRBV28	-	TRBJ1-2	-	TGTGCCAGCAGTGCCGCACAGATTCTAAACTATGGCTACACCTTC	CASSAAQILNYGYTF
TRBV25-1	-	TRBJ2-1	-	TGTGCCAGCAGTGCGGGACCCATGAGCGATGAGCAGTTCTTC	CASSAGPMSDEQFF
TRBV7-3	-	TRBJ2-3	-	TGTGCCAGCGCGACCAACACAGATACGCAGTATTTT	CASATNTDTQYF
TRBV7-9	TRBD2	TRBJ2-1	-	TGTGCCAGCAGCTTAGGCGGGAGTCCCTTCAATGAGCAGTTCTTC	CASSLGGSPFNEQFF
TRBV19	-	TRBJ2-3	-	TGTGCCAGTAAAAACAGCGGGTTTAGCACAGATACGCAGTATTTT	CASKNSGFSTDTQYF
TRBV27	-	TRBJ2-7	-	TGTGCCAGCAGAAAACTGACTGGGTACGAGCAGTACTTC	CASRKLTGYEQYF
TRBV6-5	-	TRBJ1-2	-	TGTGCCAGCACCATAGACACCAACTATGGCTACACCTTC	CASTIDTNYGYTF
TRBV2	-	TRBJ1-5	-	TGTGCCAGCAGTGAAGAACAGGATCAGCCCCAGCATTTT	CASSEEQDQPQHF
TRBV6-1	-	TRBJ2-7	-	TGTGCCAGCAGACGTACCGACTACGAGCAGTACTTC	CASRRTDYEQYF
TRBV28	TRBD2	TRBJ2-7	-	TGTGCCACCGGGCGGGTCCGGGGGGCCTACGAGCAGTACTTC	CATGRVRGAYEQYF
TRBV9	TRBD2	TRBJ2-1	-	TGTGCCAGCAGCGTAGATGCGGGAGGACCGGATTTTTACAATGAGCAGTTCTTC	CASSVDAGGPDFYNEQFF
TRBV6-1	-	TRBJ2-7	-	TGTGCCAGCAGTAACCAACTTGGCCAAACCTACGAGCAGTACTTC	CASSNQLGQTYEQYF
TRBV4-1	-	TRBJ1-2	few	TGCGCCAGCAGCCATTCGACTCGAGGCTACACCTTC	CASSHSTRGYTF
TRBV11-2	-	TRBJ1-5	-	TGTGCCAGCAGCTCAGCGCGGGCCCCTGGGGCCCAGCATTTT	CASSSARAPGAQHF
TRBV20-1	-	TRBJ1-1	few	TGCAGTGCTAGAATGGCCCGGCGAGCTTTCTTT	CSARMARRAFF
TRBV5-1	TRBD2	TRBJ2-1	-	TGCGCCAGCAGCTTTGAAGCGGGAGGTGCCTACAATGAGCAGTTCTTC	CASSFEAGGAYNEQFF
TRBV5-1	-	TRBJ2-7	-	TGCGCCAGCAGCTTGGGGGTCAGTACCTACGAGCAGTACTTC	CASSLGVSTYEQYF
TRBV7-9	TRBD1	TRBJ2-7	-	TGTGCCAGCAGCCCCACAGGGGGCTACGAGCAGTACTTC	CASSPTGGYEQYF
TRBV7-2	-	TRBJ1-1	-	TGTGCCAGCAGCTTAAATTTCCCCAGTGGAGAAGCTTTCTTT	CASSLNFPSGEAFF
TRBV30	TRBD2	TRBJ2-3	once	TGTGCCTGGAGTGTAGGTGGGACTAGCGTGGATACGCAGTATTTT	CAWSVGGTSVDTQYF
TRBV6-4	-	TRBJ2-2	-	TGTGCCAGCAGTGAACAACTGAACACCGGGGAGCTGTTTTTT	CASSEQLNTGELFF
TRBV7-9	-	TRBJ1-3	-	TGTGCCAGCAGCTTAAACGGTGGAAACACCATATATTTT	CASSLNGGNTIYF
TRBV7-2	-	TRBJ2-5	-	TGTGCCAGCAGCCGCCGCTACATAACACAAGAGACCCAGTACTTC	CASSRRYITQETQYF
TRBV13	TRBD1	TRBJ2-7	-	TGTGCCAGCAGCTTAGAGGCCAACAGGGGATCCTACGAGCAGTACTTC	CASSLEANRGSYEQYF
TRBV7-2	TRBD1	TRBJ2-5	-	TGTGCCAGCGGGACAGGGAGAGAGACCCAGTACTTC	CASGTGRETQYF
TRBV19	TRBD1	TRBJ1-1	-	TGTGCCAGTAGTATTGGGACAGCCGAAGCTTTCTTT	CASSIGTAEAFF
TRBV5-1	TRBD1	TRBJ2-3	-	TGCGCCAGCAGCTTGACAGGGGCAGATACGCAGTATTTT	CASSLTGADTQYF
TRBV25-1	-	TRBJ1-4	-	TGTGCCAGCAGTGAAGGCGGCAGGGTCGGTGAAAAACTGTTTTTT	CASSEGGRVGEKLFF
TRBV5-1	-	TRBJ2-2	-	TGCGCCAGCAGGAGGGGCACCGGGGAGCTGTTTTTT	CASRRGTGELFF
TRBV7-8	TRBD2	TRBJ2-5	-	TGTGCCAGCAGCTTAGGTAGCGGGCTTCTTCAAGAGACCCAGTACTTC	CASSLGSGLLQETQYF
TRBV4-3	-	TRBJ2-7	-	TGCGCCAGCAGCCACTCCTCAACACGAGCAGAGCCCTACGAGCAGTACTTC	CASSHSSTRAEPYEQYF